This TCR beta chain was sequenced for a study of cytomegalovirus exposure and HLA in healthy donors. Points from the study as a whole: Some public TCRs appeared in many individuals, while most sequences were rare. Cytomegalovirus association was assigned to under 200 TCR beta chains.

The protocol was immunoSEQ multiplex PCR, while the TCRdb copy is restricted to in-frame clones and leaves out a portion. The sample includes about 82,000 clones, more than 85% of them seen just once. This CDR3 has 16 amino acids. Germline V CDR1 and CDR2: SNHLY, FYNNEI. Trimming removed 4 bases from V and 3 bases from J; junction bases left unmatched: 9. The donors were part of the roughly 120-subject validation cohort, which stood apart from the approximately 630-subject first cohort. With respect to this clone: Its specificity is unknown.

The origin of this receptor is a man in his late teens or twenties in good health and CMV-seronegative. This sequence joins TRBV2 and TRBJ1-5, with 7 bases fitting TRBD1. Material for sequencing was PBMCs. CDR3 sequence (DNA): TGTGCCAGCAGTGCCCTACAGGGGACCCCCAATCAGCCCCAGCATTTT. Its protein is CASSALQGTPNQPQHF.